This T cell receptor beta chain was retrieved from a study of blood T cells in healthy people across ages. Study conclusions and caveats: Diversity was higher, and naive CD4+ cells more numerous, in long-lived donors than in aged donors.

This clonotype has only a few counts. The antigen is undetermined. Investigators took about 10 milliliters of peripheral blood from every donor. This CDR3 is 19 amino acids long. The junction had 14 bases not matched to a gene; V was cut back by 4 bases and J by 2 bases. Germline values: CDR1 SGHAT, CDR2 FQNNGV. For the second PCR, which ran for 7 to 11 cycles, a sample-barcoded 5' primer and a J-beta primer mix were used. Template switching added a 12-random-nucleotide identifier to every cDNA molecule. TCRdb called the 5' RACE reads again in MiXCR, with one record for every CDR3 protein. The sample lists 1.4 million or so distinct CDR3 sequences; about 42% were seen once.

What was sequenced was blood. The genes are TRBV11-2 and TRBJ2-3, with 11 bases that match TRBD2. The origin of this receptor is a woman between 18 and 29 years old in good health. Written as DNA, the CDR3 is TGTGCCAGCAGCTCCTGGGACCAAGGGACTAGCGGACTCACAGATACGCAGTATTTT. Encoded protein: CASSSWDQGTSGLTDTQYF.